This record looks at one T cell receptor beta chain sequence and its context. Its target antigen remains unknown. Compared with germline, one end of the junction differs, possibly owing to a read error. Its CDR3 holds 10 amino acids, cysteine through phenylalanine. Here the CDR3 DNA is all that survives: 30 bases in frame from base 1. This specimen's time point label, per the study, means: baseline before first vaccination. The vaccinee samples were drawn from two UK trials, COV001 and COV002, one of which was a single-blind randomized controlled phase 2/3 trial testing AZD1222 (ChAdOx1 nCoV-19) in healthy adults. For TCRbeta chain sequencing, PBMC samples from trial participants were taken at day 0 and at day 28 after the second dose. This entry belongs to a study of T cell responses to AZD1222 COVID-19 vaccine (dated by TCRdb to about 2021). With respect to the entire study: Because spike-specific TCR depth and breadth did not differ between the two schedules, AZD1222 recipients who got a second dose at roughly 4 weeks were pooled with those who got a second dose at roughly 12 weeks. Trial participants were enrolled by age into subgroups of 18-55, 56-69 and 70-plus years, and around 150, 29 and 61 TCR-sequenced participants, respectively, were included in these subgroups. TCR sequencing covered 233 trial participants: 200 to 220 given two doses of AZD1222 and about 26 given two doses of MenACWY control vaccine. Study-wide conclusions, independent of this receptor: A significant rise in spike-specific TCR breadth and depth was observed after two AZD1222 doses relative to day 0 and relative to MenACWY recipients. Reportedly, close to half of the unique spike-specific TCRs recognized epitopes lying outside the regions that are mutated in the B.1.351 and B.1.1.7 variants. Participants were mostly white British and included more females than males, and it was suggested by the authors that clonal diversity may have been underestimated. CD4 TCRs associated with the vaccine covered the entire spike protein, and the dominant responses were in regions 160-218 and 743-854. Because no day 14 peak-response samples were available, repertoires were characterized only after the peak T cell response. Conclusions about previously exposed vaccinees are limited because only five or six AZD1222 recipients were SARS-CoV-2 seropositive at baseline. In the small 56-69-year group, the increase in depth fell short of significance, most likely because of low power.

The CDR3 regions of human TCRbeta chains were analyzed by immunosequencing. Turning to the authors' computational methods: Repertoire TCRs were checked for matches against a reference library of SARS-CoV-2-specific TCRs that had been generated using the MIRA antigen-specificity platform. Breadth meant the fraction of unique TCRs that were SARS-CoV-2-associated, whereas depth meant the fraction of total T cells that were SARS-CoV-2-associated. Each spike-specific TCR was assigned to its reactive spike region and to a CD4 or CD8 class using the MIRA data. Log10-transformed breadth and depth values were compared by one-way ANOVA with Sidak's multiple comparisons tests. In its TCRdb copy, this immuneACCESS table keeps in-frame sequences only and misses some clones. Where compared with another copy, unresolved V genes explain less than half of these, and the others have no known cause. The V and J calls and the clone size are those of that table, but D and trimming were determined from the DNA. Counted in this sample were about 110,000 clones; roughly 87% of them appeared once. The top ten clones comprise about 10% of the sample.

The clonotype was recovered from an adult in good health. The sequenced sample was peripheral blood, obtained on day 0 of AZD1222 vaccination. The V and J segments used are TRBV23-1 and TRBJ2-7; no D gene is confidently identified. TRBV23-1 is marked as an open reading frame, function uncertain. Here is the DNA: TGCGCCAGCAGTCACGCCACCTCGGGCTTC. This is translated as CASSHATSGF.